One sample yielded the 14 T cell receptor beta chains listed below, sequenced in a study of T cell responses to AZD1222 COVID-19 vaccine. TCRdb's table, derived via immunoSEQ multiplex PCR, lists solely in-frame clones and lacks some. Of about 180,000 clones listed, around 88% are singletons. This specimen was peripheral blood, taken 28 days after the second AZD1222 dose. The receptor set was obtained from an adult who received the AZD1222 COVID-19 vaccine.

The CDR3 reads CSVPARGLIYGYTF. The CDR3 DNA follows: TGCAGCGTTCCGGCCAGGGGGCTAATCTATGGCTACACCTTC. V usage is TRBV29-1 and J usage is TRBJ1-2; 8 positions match TRBD1. CDR1 SQVTM and CDR2 ANQGSEA come from the germline V gene. This CDR3 has 14 amino acids. J lost 4 bases, V lost 5 bases, and 9 bases had no gene match.

The V gene is TRBV6-5, the J gene TRBJ1-2; D not resolved. Germline V gene sequence: CDR1 MNHEY, CDR2 SVGAGI. This CDR3 comprises 14 residues. V was clipped by 7 bases and J by 7 bases, with 19 bases between them. This CDR3 reads CASTDWRSPGGYTF. For the CDR3, the DNA is TGTGCCAGCACCGATTGGCGCAGTCCGGGTGGCTACACCTTC.

The chain carries TRBV13 and TRBJ2-5; D is perhaps TRBD2 (6 bases). V lost 4 bases to trimming and J lost 0 bases, with 15 bases between them. This CDR3 contains 16 residues. Looked up from germline, CDR1 is PRHDT and CDR2 is FYEKMQ (reference sequence). CDR3 coding DNA: TGTGCCAGCAGCTCCCGACTAGTCCGGGACCAAGAGACCCAGTACTTC. This translates into CASSSRLVRDQETQYF.

This clone was seen once. The rearrangement links TRBV11-3 to TRBJ2-1, with 12 bases aligning to TRBD1. V shed 0 bases, J shed 7 bases, and the junction held 4 bases outside the gene matches. The CDR3 totals 16 residues. Germline V CDR1 and CDR2: SGHNT, YENEEA. Here the CDR3 DNA reads TGTGCCAGCAGCTTAGAGGGACAGGGGGCATGGAATGAGCAGTTCTTC. It codes for CASSLEGQGAWNEQFF.

This sequence joins TRBV28 and TRBJ1-3; D is undetermined. The CDR3 spans 16 residues. CDR1 and CDR2 from the germline V gene are MDHEN and SYDVKM. Trimming cost V 4 bases and J 0 bases, with 13 bases left between them. The CDR3 loop reads CASSSLLGSSGNTIYF. CDR3 DNA: TGTGCCAGCAGTTCCCTTTTGGGCAGCTCTGGAAACACCATATATTTT. Together with reference TRBV28 and TRBJ1-3, the CDR3 gives the full variable domain: DVKVTQSSRYLVKRTGEKVFLECVQDMDHENMFWYRQDPGLGLRLIYFSYDVKMKEKGDIPEGYSVSREKKERFSLILESASTNQTSMYLCASSSLLGSSGNTIYFGEGSWLTVV.

The chain links TRBV19 to TRBJ2-3; TRBD2 matches at 12 bases. The V and J ends lost 3 bases and 6 bases, in that order; junction bases with no gene match: 19. This CDR3 is built from 20 residues. The germline CDR1 and CDR2 sequences are LNHDA and SQIVND (reference sequence). The CDR3 loop reads CASSIRLAGALVGPKDTQYF. CDR3 nucleotides: TGTGCCAGTAGTATCCGACTAGCGGGGGCACTTGTTGGGCCTAAGGATACGCAGTATTTT.

This chain connects TRBV25-1 to TRBJ1-3; TRBD1 might be the D (6 bases). Trimming stripped 4 bases from V and 4 bases from J, with 14 bases between. Per the germline V gene, CDR1 is MGHDK and CDR2 is SYGVNS. This CDR3 is built from 15 residues. The CDR3 loop is CASSAATGRGNTIYF. The CDR3 DNA is TGTGCCAGCAGTGCCGCTACAGGGAGGGGAAACACCATATATTTT.

V and J are TRBV30 and TRBJ2-3; D is uncertain. The CDR3 is 17 residues long. Trimming left V 2 bases short and J 1 base short, with 19 bases between. From germline, CDR1 is GTSNPN and CDR2 SVGIG (reference sequence). The CDR3 DNA follows: TGTGCCTGGAGTCCCCCGAACCTAGGCGTTGGCACAGATACGCAGTATTTT. Its translation is CAWSPPNLGVGTDTQYF. Full variable domain (outside the CDR3, taken from reference TRBV30 and TRBJ2-3): SQTIHQWPATLVQPVGSPLSLECTVEGTSNPNLYWYRQAAGRGLQLLFYSVGIGQISSEVPQNLSASRPQDRQFILSSKKLLLSDSGFYLCAWSPPNLGVGTDTQYFGPGTRLTVL.

J is TRBJ1-3 and V is TRBV7-4, with D hard to call. Trimming took off 1 base at V and 4 bases at J, with 17 bases between the two ends. This CDR3 is 17 amino acids long. Germline V gene lookup returns CDR1 SGHVT and CDR2 SQSDAQ. CDR3 bases: TGTGCCAGCAGCTTAGACTCGGTCCGGCGACGAGGAAACACCATATATTTT. It specifies CASSLDSVRRRGNTIYF.

This CDR3 reads CASSLESNYGYTF. In DNA, the CDR3 is TGCGCCAGCAGCTTGGAGTCTAACTATGGCTACACCTTC. This chain links TRBV5-1 with TRBJ1-2; no reliable D call. The CDR3 is made up of 13 amino acids. Between the trimmed V and J ends, which lost 0 bases and 0 bases, there was a span of 3 bases. CDR1 and CDR2 from the germline V gene are SGHRS and YFSETQ.

For the CDR3, the DNA is TGTGCCAGCAGTGAAGGCAGGGGATTCTACACTGAAGCTTTCTTT. Its translation: CASSEGRGFYTEAFF. The rearrangement links TRBV2 to TRBJ1-1; TRBD1 might be the D (6 bases). Germline CDR1 reads SNHLY; CDR2 reads FYNNEI. CDR3 length: 15 amino acids. Deletions cut 1 base from V and 3 bases from J, with 12 bases between.

V is TRBV7-2 and J is TRBJ2-7; a possible D gene is TRBD1 (5 bases). There are 15 residues in the CDR3. Per germline, CDR1 SGHTA and CDR2 FQGNSA. Trimming took 1 base from V and 1 from J, leaving 11 bases between them. CDR3 amino acids: CASSLEFQGSYEQYF. The CDR3 DNA is TGTGCCAGCAGCTTAGAATTCCAGGGATCCTACGAGCAGTACTTC.

The rearrangement joins TRBV10-2 to TRBJ1-5, with D tentatively TRBD1 (5 bases). The V and J ends lost 3 bases and 2 bases respectively, with 11 bases between them. CDR1 is WSHSY, CDR2 SAAADI, per germline. CDR3 length equals 15 residues. The CDR3 reads CASSDQGEGNQPQHF. The DNA for the CDR3 is TGCGCCAGCAGTGACCAGGGTGAGGGCAATCAGCCCCAGCATTTT.

The chain couples TRBV20-1 to TRBJ1-1; D unresolved. Trimming removed 3 bases at V and 2 bases at J, with 10 bases between. The length of the CDR3 is 13 residues. Germline lookup yields CDR1 DFQATT and CDR2 SNEGSKA (reference sequence). The DNA for the CDR3 is TGCAGTGCTAGTCCCACTTTAAACACTGAAGCTTTCTTT. Amino acid sequence: CSASPTLNTEAFF.